The T cell receptor (beta chain) described here comes from a study of T cells in Graves' hyperthyroidism and ophthalmopathy. This clonotype was observed a few times. The antigen remains unidentified. The CDR3 is 14 amino acids. V was trimmed by 3 bases and J by 1 base, leaving 6 bases between them. CDR1 is LNHDA, CDR2 SQIVND, per germline (reference sequence). RNA transcripts yielded amplified TCR beta CDR3 regions. Researchers ran a first-round RT-PCR on the TCR CDR3 using the HTBI primer set. Using its own MiXCR run on the multiplex PCR reads, TCRdb lists one record per CDR3 protein. The sample lists 550,000 to 800,000 distinct CDR3 sequences; 17% were seen once. Whole-study findings and limits: In the blood, most expanded thyroid clonotypes above 0.001 appeared as well. In validation, the model predicted ophthalmopathy. These predictions came a median roughly seven months before onset.

Patients aged 18 to 65 had newly diagnosed hyperthyroidism lasting under 2 months. The clonotype originates from a man aged 45-60 years with Graves' hyperthyroidism. Sequenced sample: blood. The chain uses TRBV19 and TRBJ2-2; D gene ambiguous. Here the CDR3 reads CASSIPGNTGELFF. Written as DNA, the CDR3 is TGTGCCAGTAGTATCCCCGGGAACACCGGGGAGCTGTTTTTT. The variable domain in full, completed from reference TRBV19 and TRBJ2-2, reads DGGITQSPKYLFRKEGQNVTLSCEQNLNHDAMYWYRQDPGQGLRLIYYSQIVNDFQKGDIAEGYSVSREKKESFPLTVTSAQKNPTAFYLCASSIPGNTGELFFGEGSRLTVL.